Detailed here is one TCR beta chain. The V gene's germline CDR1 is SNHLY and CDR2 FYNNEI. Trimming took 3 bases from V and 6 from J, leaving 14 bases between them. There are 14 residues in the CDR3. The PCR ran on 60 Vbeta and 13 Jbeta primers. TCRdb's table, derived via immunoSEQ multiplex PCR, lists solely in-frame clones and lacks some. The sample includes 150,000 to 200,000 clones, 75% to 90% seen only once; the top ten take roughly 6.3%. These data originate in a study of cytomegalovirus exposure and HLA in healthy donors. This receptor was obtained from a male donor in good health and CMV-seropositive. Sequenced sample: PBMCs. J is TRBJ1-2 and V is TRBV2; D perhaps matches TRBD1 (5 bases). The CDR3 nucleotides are TGTGCCAGCAGTGAGGCAAAGGGGTCAGATGGCTACACCTTC. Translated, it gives CASSEAKGSDGYTF.